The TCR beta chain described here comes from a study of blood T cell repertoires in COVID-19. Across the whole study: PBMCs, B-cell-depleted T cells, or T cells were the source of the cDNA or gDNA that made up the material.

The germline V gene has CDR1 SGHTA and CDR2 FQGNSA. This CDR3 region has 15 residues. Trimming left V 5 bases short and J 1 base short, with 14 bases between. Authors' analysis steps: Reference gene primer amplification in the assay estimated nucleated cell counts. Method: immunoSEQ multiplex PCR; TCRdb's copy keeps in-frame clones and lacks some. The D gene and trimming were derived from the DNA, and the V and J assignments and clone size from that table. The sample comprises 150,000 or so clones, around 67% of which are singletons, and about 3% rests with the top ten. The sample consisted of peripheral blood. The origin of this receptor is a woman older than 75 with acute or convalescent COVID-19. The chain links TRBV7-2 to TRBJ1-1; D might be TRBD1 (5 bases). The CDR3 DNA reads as TGTGCCAGCAGCCCTCTTCAGGGATGGAACACTGAAGCTTTCTTT. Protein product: CASSPLQGWNTEAFF.